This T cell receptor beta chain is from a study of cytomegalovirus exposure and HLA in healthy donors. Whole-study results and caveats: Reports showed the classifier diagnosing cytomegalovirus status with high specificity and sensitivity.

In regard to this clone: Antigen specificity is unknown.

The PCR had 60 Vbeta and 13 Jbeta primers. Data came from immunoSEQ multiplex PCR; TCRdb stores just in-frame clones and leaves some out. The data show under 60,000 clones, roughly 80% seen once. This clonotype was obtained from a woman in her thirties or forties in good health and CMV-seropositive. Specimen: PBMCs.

Written as DNA, the CDR3 is TGCGCCAGCAGCCAAGTAGGGACTAGCGGGCGGAACGAGCAGTACTTC. This translates into CASSQVGTSGRNEQYF. The chain joins TRBV4-1 to TRBJ2-7; 12 bases align to TRBD2. The ends lost 1 base at V and 5 bases at J; junction bases unmatched: 6. CDR3 size: 16 residues. Germline V gene data show CDR1 as MGHRA and CDR2 as YSYEKL.